The 21 T cell receptor beta chains presented below share a single source sample, sequenced in a study of cytomegalovirus exposure and HLA in healthy donors. Using immunoSEQ multiplex PCR, the repertoire was profiled, and TCRdb retains in-frame clones only, with some absent. The sample holds roughly 67,000 clones, 91% seen once. The sequencing sample was made of PBMCs. These receptors originate from a man between 18 and 29 years old in good health and CMV-seronegative.

The CDR3, as DNA: TGTGCCAGCAGTGAAAGGCTAGCGGGGATGGTTGAGCAGTTCTTC. Its protein is CASSERLAGMVEQFF. V usage is TRBV6-4 and J usage is TRBJ2-1, with 9 bases that match TRBD2. The germline gives CDR1 MRHNA, CDR2 SNTAGT. V shed 3 bases and J 9 bases; nucleotides not matched to a gene: 9. The CDR3 extends over 15 amino acids.

This chain joins TRBV27 and TRBJ1-1; D gene unclear. This CDR3 is built from 10 residues. The germline CDR1 and CDR2 sequences are MNHEY and SMNVEV (reference sequence). V lost 4 bases to trimming and J lost 10 bases, with 7 bases between them. The CDR3 protein is CASSSSRAFF. CDR3 sequence (DNA): TGTGCCAGCAGTTCGAGTCGAGCTTTCTTT.

The chain combines TRBV25-1 with TRBJ2-3; no definite D call. CDR3 size: 15 residues. CDR1 is MGHDK, CDR2 SYGVNS, per germline. Trimming removed 2 bases from V and 4 bases from J, with 13 bases in between. Here the CDR3 reads CASSEMEPVADTQYF. Here the CDR3 DNA reads TGTGCCAGCAGTGAAATGGAGCCGGTGGCAGATACGCAGTATTTT.

A single count supports this clone. J is TRBJ2-1 and V is TRBV4-3; the D gene is possibly TRBD1 (6 bases). Germline loops: CDR1 LGHNA, CDR2 YSLEER. The CDR3 covers 14 residues. V was clipped by 1 base and J by 4 bases, with 8 bases between them. This CDR3 reads CASSQGDIYNEQFF. In DNA form, the CDR3 reads TGCGCCAGCAGCCAAGGGGACATATACAATGAGCAGTTCTTC.

The V call is TRBV27, the J call TRBJ1-2; D possibly corresponds to TRBD1 (6 bases). V was clipped by 4 bases and J by 4 bases, with 10 bases between them. Germline assignment: CDR1 MNHEY and CDR2 SMNVEV (reference sequence). The CDR3 runs 13 residues. The CDR3 coding sequence is TGTGCCAGCAGTTGGGAACAGGGCTATGGCTACACCTTC. This codes for CASSWEQGYGYTF.

The genes are TRBV27 and TRBJ2-1; a weak D match, TRBD1 (5 bases). Germline loops: CDR1 MNHEY, CDR2 SMNVEV (reference sequence). There are 14 residues in the CDR3. Trimming pared 5 bases from V and 8 bases from J, leaving 16 bases between. CDR3 bases: TGTGCCAGCAGTCCCCTCGGCAGGGCGGATGAGCAGTTCTTC. Translation: CASSPLGRADEQFF.

V and J are TRBV10-3 and TRBJ2-5, with D possibly matching TRBD2 (5 bases). This CDR3 is built from 13 residues. CDR1 and CDR2 (germline): ENHRY, SYGVKD. Trimming pared 7 bases from V and 5 bases from J, leaving 14 bases between. CDR3 coding DNA: TGTGCCATCAAAGATCACGGGGTGGAGACCCAGTACTTC. It yields the protein CAIKDHGVETQYF.

Points on this clone: This specimen includes other DNA sequences encoding the same CDR3. The rearrangement joins TRBV14 to TRBJ2-7; D ambiguous. The germline gives CDR1 SGHDN, CDR2 FVKESK. This CDR3 comprises 15 residues. V was trimmed by 2 bases and J by 1 base, leaving 12 bases between them. The CDR3 nucleotides read TGTGCCAGCAGCCAACCGGGTCTACGATCCTACGAGCAGTACTTC. It translates to CASSQPGLRSYEQYF. Variable domain in full (rest from reference TRBV14 and TRBJ2-7): EAGVTQFPSHSVIEKGQTVTLRCDPISGHDNLYWYRRVMGKEIKFLLHFVKESKQDESGMPNNRFLAERTGGTYSTLKVQPAELEDSGVYFCASSQPGLRSYEQYFGPGTRLTVT.

V is TRBV28 and J is TRBJ2-1; 8 bases map to TRBD1. From germline, CDR1 is MDHEN and CDR2 SYDVKM. V was pared by 6 bases and J by 2 bases, with 6 bases of the junction left unmatched. The CDR3 is 15 amino acids. The CDR3 nucleotides are TGTGCCAGCAGGTGGGACAGGAGCCCCTACAATGAGCAGTTCTTC. Amino acids: CASRWDRSPYNEQFF.

The V gene is TRBV7-9, the J gene TRBJ2-5; TRBD1 matches 9 bases. J lost 6 bases, V lost 6 bases, and 14 bases had no gene match. Germline values: CDR1 SEHNR, CDR2 FQNEAQ (reference sequence). CDR3 length: 16 amino acids. The CDR3 region is CASRSPLDRGTQTQYF. The CDR3 bases are TGTGCCAGCAGATCTCCCCTTGACAGGGGGACACAGACCCAGTACTTC.

This chain connects TRBV4-3 to TRBJ2-7; 11 bases line up with TRBD2. CDR1 LGHNA and CDR2 YSLEER come from the germline V gene. The CDR3 length is 15 residues. The ends lost 4 bases at V and 3 bases at J; junction bases unmatched: 5. The CDR3 loop reads CASSRILAGVYEQYF. The CDR3 nucleotides read TGCGCCAGCAGCCGCATACTAGCGGGAGTCTACGAGCAGTACTTC.

The chain is built from TRBV11-2 and TRBJ2-7; 13 bases are a match to TRBD2. V lost 3 bases, J lost 0 bases, and 5 bases stayed unmatched. The CDR3 spans 17 residues. Germline CDR1 and CDR2: SGHAT and FQNNGV. This CDR3 is CASSLELAGGISYEQYF. The CDR3 DNA is TGTGCCAGCAGCTTGGAACTAGCGGGAGGGATCTCCTACGAGCAGTACTTC. Combining the CDR3 with reference TRBV11-2 and TRBJ2-7 gives the whole variable domain EAGVAQSPRYKIIEKRQSVAFWCNPISGHATLYWYQQILGQGPKLLIQFQNNGVVDDSQLPKDRFSAERLKGVDSTLKIQPAKLEDSAVYLCASSLELAGGISYEQYFGPGTRLTVT.

This clone was counted only a few times. The rearrangement uses TRBV7-3 and TRBJ2-1; possible D gene TRBD1, 6 bases. V shed 5 bases and J shed 5 bases, with 10 bases lying between them. CDR1 SGHTA and CDR2 FQGTGA come from the germline V gene. The CDR3 loop spans 13 amino acids. The CDR3 sequence is CASSLGQNNEQFF. The CDR3 DNA reads TGTGCCAGCAGCCTCGGACAGAACAATGAGCAGTTCTTC.

This rearrangement joins TRBV7-9 to TRBJ1-5; 8 bases agree with TRBD1. V trimming: 5 bases; J trimming: 4 bases; junction bases outside the gene matches: 4. The germline gives CDR1 SEHNR, CDR2 FQNEAQ (reference sequence). This CDR3 has 14 amino acids. The CDR3 sequence is CASSNRGENQPQHF. The CDR3 nucleotides read TGTGCCAGCAGCAACAGGGGGGAGAATCAGCCCCAGCATTTT.

Regarding this clone: Other DNA sequences in the same sample also yield this CDR3. This chain links TRBV15 with TRBJ1-4; D is perhaps TRBD1 (6 bases). Germline V gene lookup returns CDR1 LNHNV and CDR2 YYDKDF (reference sequence). The CDR3 loop spans 18 amino acids. Between the trimmed V and J ends, which lost 4 bases and 2 bases, there was a span of 20 bases. As DNA, the CDR3 is TGTGCCACCAGCAAAGAGGATCTTAGGGGGACGACTAATGAAAAACTGTTTTTT. It yields the protein CATSKEDLRGTTNEKLFF.

This chain joins TRBV27 and TRBJ1-4; 7 nucleotides line up with TRBD1. The CDR3 is made up of 17 amino acids. The V segment lost 2 bases and the J segment 4 bases; nucleotides outside the gene matches: 10. The V gene's germline CDR1 is MNHEY and CDR2 SMNVEV (reference sequence). The CDR3 DNA sequence: TGTGCCAGCAGTTTAACACAGGGGACTGGGGTTAATGAAAAACTGTTTTTT. Its translation: CASSLTQGTGVNEKLFF.

This clone appeared a single time. The chain employs TRBV5-5 and TRBJ2-5; D is perhaps TRBD1 (5 bases). Germline V lookup: CDR1 SGHKS, CDR2 YYEKEE (reference sequence). This CDR3 region has 14 residues. V was clipped by 2 bases and J by 3 bases, with 11 bases between them. Here the CDR3 reads CASSFFGREETQYF. In DNA form, the CDR3 reads TGTGCCAGCAGCTTTTTCGGCAGGGAAGAGACCCAGTACTTC.

V and J are TRBV5-8 and TRBJ1-1; no definite D call. Germline-derived CDR1 and CDR2 are SGHTS and YDEGEE. This CDR3 has 14 amino acids. V was trimmed by 2 bases and J by 1 base, leaving 9 bases between them. The CDR3 DNA sequence: TGTGCCAGCAGCTTAACAGACCGGAACACTGAAGCTTTCTTT. It encodes CASSLTDRNTEAFF.

The chain couples TRBV9 to TRBJ1-3; a weak D match, TRBD1 (5 bases). V was pared by 0 bases and J by 4 bases, with 14 bases between. From germline, CDR1 is SGDLS and CDR2 YYNGEE. This CDR3 spans 16 amino acids. The CDR3: CASSVVTGGAGNTIYF. The CDR3 bases are TGTGCCAGCAGCGTAGTAACGGGGGGAGCAGGAAACACCATATATTTT.

The chain couples TRBV7-2 to TRBJ2-1; 12 positions agree with TRBD2. V shed 6 bases and J 4 bases; nucleotides not matched to a gene: 10. The CDR3 totals 17 residues. CDR1 and CDR2 from the germline V gene are SGHTA and FQGNSA. The CDR3 spells CASRYRASGRDYNEQFF. The CDR3 bases are TGTGCCAGCAGATACAGGGCTAGCGGGAGGGATTACAATGAGCAGTTCTTC.

The chain combines TRBV27 with TRBJ2-5; TRBD2 agrees at 7 bases. This CDR3 is 16 amino acids long. V shed 6 bases and J 1 base; nucleotides not matched to a gene: 11. Germline CDR1 MNHEY, CDR2 SMNVEV (reference sequence). The DNA of the CDR3 is TGTGCCAGCAGGTCTGTGGGGGAGGGCCGCCAAGAGACCCAGTACTTC. Its protein is CASRSVGEGRQETQYF.